This T cell receptor beta chain is drawn from a study of glioma-infiltrating T cells. TCR alpha and beta CDR3 regions were amplified from RNA using iRepertoire nested multiplex PCR. TCRdb itself ran the multiplex PCR reads through MiXCR, one entry per CDR3 protein. The table has some 160,000 distinct CDR3 sequences, around 40% seen once. About this clonotype itself: Its antigen is unidentified.

CDR3 length: 13 residues. CDR1 and CDR2 (germline): DFQATT, SNEGSKA (reference sequence). V was shortened by 1 base and J by 1 base, with 8 bases between the two germline ends. The study, taken as a whole, reports: Tissue-blood divergence was below expectation in non-neoplastic patients, above in gliomas.

Specimen: glioma tissue, nonneoplastic brain tissue, or PBMCs (not recorded which). The V call is TRBV20-1, the J call TRBJ2-7, with D possibly matching TRBD1 (5 bases). The clonotype comes from a human donor with low-grade glioma or glioblastoma, undergoing nonglioma brain surgery, or in good health (not recorded which). The DNA for the CDR3 is TGCAGTGCTAGAGCCCGACAGTCCTACGAGCAGTACTTC. Its protein product is CSARARQSYEQYF.